Shown below are 30 T cell receptor beta chains from a single sample sequenced in a study of cytotoxic CD8 clonotypes in ibrutinib-treated CLL. TCRdb's copy holds only in-frame clones and misses some; the assay was immunoSEQ multiplex PCR. This sample has about 56,000 clones; 50% to 70% occur once, and the top ten carry around 21%. The sample consisted of PBMCs, taken after 24 months of ibrutinib treatment. These receptors all stem from a human donor with chronic lymphocytic leukemia.

The table lists this clone with many counts. V gene TRBV11-3 combines with J gene TRBJ2-5; possibly TRBD2 for D (6 bases). The CDR3 loop spans 14 amino acids. CDR1 and CDR2 (germline): SGHNT, YENEEA. V was pared by 3 bases and J by 5 bases, with 13 bases between. For the CDR3, the DNA is TGTGCCAGCAGCTTCGGGACTTTAGGGGAGACCCAGTACTTC. It specifies CASSFGTLGETQYF.

This sequence joins TRBV19 and TRBJ1-2; 8 positions agree with TRBD1. Germline CDR1 LNHDA, CDR2 SQIVND (reference sequence). Unmatched junction bases numbered 7, after V lost 6 bases and J lost 4 bases. This CDR3 spans 14 amino acids. The CDR3 DNA reads TGTGCCAGTAGCCCGACAGGGGCGACCTATGGCTACACCTTC. Protein sequence: CASSPTGATYGYTF.

The sample holds a few counts of this clone. CDR3 amino acids: CASSQGISRGTDTQYF. CDR3 nucleotide sequence: TGCGCCAGCAGCCAAGGGATCAGCCGGGGGACAGATACGCAGTATTTT. The chain couples TRBV4-1 to TRBJ2-3; D is perhaps TRBD2 (6 bases). The CDR3 length is 16 residues. V lost 1 base to trimming and J lost 3 bases, with 14 bases between them. The germline V gene has CDR1 MGHRA and CDR2 YSYEKL.

This clone was recorded a few times. The chain combines TRBV7-2 with TRBJ1-4; D unresolved. The CDR3 length is 17 residues. From germline, CDR1 is SGHTA and CDR2 FQGNSA. Trimming removed 5 bases from V and 0 bases from J, with 16 bases in between. The CDR3 coding sequence is TGTGCCAGCAGCCCTCGCGGAGGGCCTGCAACTAATGAAAAACTGTTTTTT. Protein product: CASSPRGGPATNEKLFF.

The chain couples TRBV6-5 to TRBJ1-2; D is unclear. Trimming removed 1 base at V and 2 bases at J, with 5 bases between. Germline V gives CDR1 MNHEY, CDR2 SVGAGI. The CDR3 runs to 13 residues. The CDR3 here is CASSYYDNYGYTF. As DNA, the CDR3 is TGTGCCAGCAGTTACTATGACAACTATGGCTACACCTTC.

This chain uses TRBV28 with TRBJ2-7; a weak D match, TRBD2 (6 bases). V shed 5 bases and J shed 3 bases, with 17 bases lying between them. The CDR3 sequence is 15 residues long. The germline V gene encodes CDR1 MDHEN and CDR2 SYDVKM. CDR3 loop: CASSPREYRDYEQYF. CDR3 coding DNA: TGTGCCAGCAGTCCCCGGGAGTACCGGGACTACGAGCAGTACTTC.

The chain joins TRBV4-2 to TRBJ1-3, with 8 bases matching TRBD1. Germline lookup yields CDR1 LGHNA and CDR2 YNFKEQ. V was clipped by 5 bases and J by 2 bases; unmatched bases: 8. This CDR3 has 16 amino acids. The CDR3 region has the DNA TGTGCCAGCAGCTTACATCAGACAGGGGCTGGAAACACCATATATTTT. Amino acids: CASSLHQTGAGNTIYF.

The chain is built from TRBV7-8 and TRBJ2-7, with 10 bases lining up with TRBD2. CDR3 length: 15 residues. V gave up 5 bases and J gave up 0 bases; unmatched junction bases: 4. Germline CDR1 SGHVS, CDR2 FQNEAQ. In nucleotides, the CDR3 is TGTGCCAGCAGCCCAGGACTAGCGGACTCCTACGAGCAGTACTTC. The encoded protein is CASSPGLADSYEQYF.

This sequence joins TRBV28 and TRBJ1-4; the D gene is possibly TRBD1 (5 bases). Looked up from germline, CDR1 is MDHEN and CDR2 is SYDVKM. V dropped 5 bases and J dropped 7 bases, with 14 bases sitting between them. CDR3 length equals 14 residues. The CDR3 region is CASSLREPIEKLFF. In nucleotides, the CDR3 is TGTGCCAGCAGTCTCAGGGAACCTATTGAAAAACTGTTTTTT.

The rearrangement joins TRBV16 to TRBJ1-5, with 8 bases that match TRBD1. In germline, CDR1 is KGHSY, CDR2 FQNENV. The CDR3 extends over 16 amino acids. J was trimmed by 0 bases and V by 3 bases; bases with no gene match: 4. The CDR3 DNA sequence: TGTGCCAGCAGCCATCGACAGGGGCATAGCAATCAGCCCCAGCATTTT. Translating it yields CASSHRQGHSNQPQHF.

CDR3: CASSLTSGRRSYNEQFF. Written as DNA, the CDR3 is TGTGCCAGCAGTTTAACTAGCGGGAGGCGGTCCTACAATGAGCAGTTCTTC. This sequence joins TRBV28 and TRBJ2-1; 12 bases match TRBD2. The CDR3 runs 17 residues. Germline CDR1 reads MDHEN; CDR2 reads SYDVKM. Trimming took 2 bases from V and 1 from J; bases not matched to a gene: 3.

V and J are TRBV19 and TRBJ2-2; no definite D call. Germline V lookup: CDR1 LNHDA, CDR2 SQIVND (reference sequence). V gave up 3 bases and J gave up 7 bases, with 9 bases separating them. This CDR3 region has 13 residues. CDR3: CASSIGWGGELFF. CDR3 in DNA: TGTGCCAGTAGTATCGGGTGGGGCGGGGAGCTGTTTTTT.

This clone was counted a single time. V gene TRBV27 combines with J gene TRBJ2-5, with D possibly being TRBD2 (7 bases). Trimming took 5 bases from V and 6 from J, leaving 22 bases between them. Germline V gives CDR1 MNHEY, CDR2 SMNVEV (reference sequence). The CDR3 runs 16 residues. The CDR3 nucleotides read TGTGCCAGCAGTCCGACCCTGGGGGGGGGCCAGCAGACCCAGTACTTC. Translation gives CASSPTLGGGQQTQYF.

The rearrangement uses TRBV5-1 and TRBJ2-2; D ambiguous. Trimming cost V 0 bases and J 5 bases, with 14 bases left between them. This CDR3 spans 16 amino acids. The germline V gene has CDR1 SGHRS and CDR2 YFSETQ. CDR3 residues: CASSLETAIGTGELFF. CDR3 sequence (DNA): TGCGCCAGCAGCTTGGAAACGGCCATCGGGACCGGGGAGCTGTTTTTT.

This rearrangement joins TRBV18 to TRBJ2-3, with D unclear. Trimming took 2 bases from V and 7 from J, leaving 16 bases between them. Germline V CDR1 and CDR2: KGHSH, LQKENI. There are 15 residues in the CDR3. The CDR3 loop is CASSPAASSPNTQYF. In DNA form, the CDR3 reads TGTGCCAGCTCACCAGCGGCTAGTAGCCCGAATACGCAGTATTTT.

This rearrangement joins TRBV4-1 to TRBJ1-2; the D gene is possibly TRBD1 (6 bases). Trimming pared 2 bases from V and 2 bases from J, leaving 12 bases between. The germline V gene encodes CDR1 MGHRA and CDR2 YSYEKL. The CDR3 has 15 amino acids. The CDR3 DNA is TGCGCCAGCAGCCAACGGACAGTGGAGAACTATGGCTACACCTTC. This translates into CASSQRTVENYGYTF.

The rearrangement joins TRBV28 to TRBJ2-5; D is uncertain. Per the germline V gene, CDR1 is MDHEN and CDR2 is SYDVKM. The CDR3 is 12 amino acids. V was pared by 11 bases and J by 2 bases, with 12 bases between. For the CDR3, the DNA is TGTGCCTGTTCCGAGGTTCAAGAGACCCAGTACTTC. It specifies CACSEVQETQYF.

Ten or more counts support this clone. V is TRBV7-6 and J is TRBJ2-2; perhaps TRBD2 as D (7 bases). The CDR3 spans 16 residues. Per germline, CDR1 SGHVS and CDR2 FNYEAQ. Trimming removed 1 base at V and 6 bases at J, with 15 bases between. Here the CDR3 DNA reads TGTGCCAGCAGCTTAGTCTCGCCGCGGGGGCCCGGGGAGCTGTTTTTT. It is translated as CASSLVSPRGPGELFF.

The gene calls are TRBV13 and TRBJ2-7, with a weak D call TRBD1 (5 bases). Deletions cut 0 bases from V and 4 bases from J, with 7 bases between. Germline loops: CDR1 PRHDT, CDR2 FYEKMQ (reference sequence). The CDR3 is made up of 13 amino acids. The DNA of the CDR3 is TGTGCCAGCAGCTTAGGGACAGAATACGAGCAGTACTTC. It translates to CASSLGTEYEQYF.

V and J are TRBV13 and TRBJ2-5; 8 positions match TRBD2. Germline V lookup: CDR1 PRHDT, CDR2 FYEKMQ (reference sequence). The V gene end was trimmed by 5 bases and the J gene end by 5 bases; junction bases not matched to a gene: 10. The length of the CDR3 is 15 residues. This CDR3 reads CASSRRAGVEETQYF. The CDR3 bases are TGTGCCAGCAGCCGCAGAGCGGGAGTAGAGGAGACCCAGTACTTC.

V gene TRBV5-1 combines with J gene TRBJ1-4; D call uncertain. Trimming removed 4 bases from V and 1 base from J, with 5 bases in between. The CDR3 is made up of 13 amino acids. Germline values: CDR1 SGHRS, CDR2 YFSETQ. CDR3 protein: CASSRVTNEKLFF. The CDR3 nucleotides are TGCGCCAGCAGCAGGGTAACTAATGAAAAACTGTTTTTT. The full variable domain, in which reference TRBV5-1 and TRBJ1-4 provide the parts outside the CDR3, is KAGVTQTPRYLIKTRGQQVTLSCSPISGHRSVSWYQQTPGQGLQFLFEYFSETQRNKGNFPGRFSGRQFSNSRSEMNVSTLELGDSALYLCASSRVTNEKLFFGSGTQLSVL.

In this sample, this clone turned up once. The chain has TRBV6-1 and TRBJ2-6; D may correspond to TRBD1 or TRBD2 (5 bases each). This CDR3 contains 18 residues. V was trimmed by 3 bases and J by 4 bases, leaving 19 bases between them. Germline-derived CDR1 and CDR2 are MNHNS and SASEGT. CDR3 nucleotide sequence: TGTGCCAGCAGTGACCCTCGCCGGCGAGGGACCGGGGCCAACGTCCTGACTTTC. It codes for CASSDPRRRGTGANVLTF.

This clone was counted between two and nine times. The chain employs TRBV4-2 and TRBJ1-1, with 8 bases fitting TRBD1. V was pared by 3 bases and J by 5 bases, with 8 bases of the junction left unmatched. CDR3 length: 15 amino acids. Germline V gives CDR1 LGHNA, CDR2 YNFKEQ. The CDR3 coding sequence is TGTGCCAGCAGCCATATAGGACAGGGTCGAACTGAAGCTTTCTTT. Residues: CASSHIGQGRTEAFF.

V is TRBV28 and J is TRBJ2-1, with 14 bases lining up with TRBD2. This CDR3 has 15 residues. From germline, CDR1 is MDHEN and CDR2 SYDVKM. V was pared by 3 bases and J by 9 bases, with 4 bases of the junction left unmatched. The CDR3 DNA sequence: TGTGCCAGCAGTTTCCGACTAGCGGGAGGGATTGAGCAGTTCTTC. Amino acids: CASSFRLAGGIEQFF.

There are a few counts of this clone. The V gene is TRBV28, the J gene TRBJ1-2, with TRBD1 identical over 9 bases. CDR1 and CDR2 from the germline V gene are MDHEN and SYDVKM. V shed 6 bases, J shed 5 bases, and the junction held 10 bases outside the gene matches. The CDR3 has 15 residues. The CDR3 region has the DNA TGTGCCAGCAGGCGGCAGGACAGGGGACCGTATGGCTACACCTTC. Protein: CASRRQDRGPYGYTF.

This clone was picked up many times. This chain links TRBV7-8 with TRBJ2-3; D might be TRBD1 or TRBD2, each matching 5 bases. This CDR3 comprises 11 residues. CDR1 is SGHVS and CDR2 is FQNEAQ in the germline V gene. The V and J ends lost 5 bases and 8 bases respectively, with 8 bases between them. In DNA form, the CDR3 reads TGTGCCAGCAGCGCTGGGGGTACGCAGTATTTT. It specifies CASSAGGTQYF.

V and J are TRBV5-6 and TRBJ1-3; no clear D gene. This CDR3 has 14 residues. V was cut by 0 bases and J by 2 bases, with 6 bases left in between. Per the germline V gene, CDR1 is SGHDT and CDR2 is YYEEEE. The chain's CDR3 is CASSLESAGNTIYF. In DNA, the CDR3 is TGTGCCAGCAGCTTGGAGTCTGCTGGAAACACCATATATTTT. The full variable domain, its missing parts supplied by reference TRBV5-6 and TRBJ1-3, is DAGVTQSPTHLIKTRGQQVTLRCSPKSGHDTVSWYQQALGQGPQFIFQYYEEEERQRGNFPDRFSGHQFPNYSSELNVNALLLGDSALYLCASSLESAGNTIYFGEGSWLTVV.

This clone came up once. This rearrangement joins TRBV6-5 to TRBJ2-1, with a weak D call TRBD2 (7 bases). V lost 8 bases, J lost 5 bases, and 19 bases lay in between. The CDR3 loop spans 15 amino acids. Germline V gives CDR1 MNHEY, CDR2 SVGAGI. The DNA of the CDR3 is TGTGCCAGCGGGGGCCAACGGGACTATAACAATGAGCAGTTCTTC. Translation: CASGGQRDYNNEQFF.

This clone occurred a few times. The chain links TRBV7-9 to TRBJ1-1; D unclear. The V end was cut by 5 bases, the J end by 3 bases, with 10 bases between. This CDR3 is 13 amino acids long. Germline V gene lookup returns CDR1 SEHNR and CDR2 FQNEAQ (reference sequence). CDR3 nucleotide sequence: TGTGCCAGCAGCCCGCTCGGGGACACTGAAGCTTTCTTT. Its protein product is CASSPLGDTEAFF.

V is TRBV7-2 and J is TRBJ1-2; no firm D call. Germline V gene data show CDR1 as SGHTA and CDR2 as FQGNSA. CDR3 length equals 15 residues. The V end lost 5 bases, the J end lost 3 bases, and 16 bases lay between the germline ends. The CDR3 protein is CASSRKGYADYGYTF. DNA of the CDR3: TGTGCCAGCAGCCGAAAGGGTTATGCGGACTATGGCTACACCTTC.